This TCR beta chain was identified during a study of post-analysis software for immune sequencing data. Background on the study: Some patients lacked subtype; others had relapsing-remitting, secondary progressive or progressive-relapsing disease. Study findings and constraints: Significantly lower normalized Chao1 diversity was seen in multiple sclerosis patients than in controls. Compared with controls, patients had more of five TRBV segments, including TRBV5-6, TRBV5-1 and TRBV20-1.

The CDR3 totals 13 residues. V dropped 5 bases and J dropped 7 bases, with 15 bases sitting between them. Germline V lookup: CDR1 SGHTA, CDR2 FQGNSA. This clonotype occurred many times. Its cognate antigen is unknown. Unique molecular identifiers tagged the TCR beta cDNA libraries. One entry per CDR3 protein, called by TCRdb with MiXCR from the PCR reads. The profile shows about 400,000 distinct CDR3 sequences, approximately 38% of them singletons. The chain employs TRBV7-2 and TRBJ2-7; D gene uncertain. This sequence originates from a girl aged 5-17 years with multiple sclerosis. Material: blood. CDR3 sequence (DNA): TGTGCCAGCAGCCCAGAAACGGCTCGGGAGCAGTACTTC. Residues: CASSPETAREQYF.